The clone carrying this T cell receptor (beta chain) was detected ten times or more. The antigen is undetermined. CDR1 is SGHTA, CDR2 FQGTGA, per germline. The CDR3 contains 14 residues. V shed 6 bases and J shed 0 bases, with 11 bases lying between them. Unique molecular identifiers were affixed to single, distinct cDNA molecules. A single record per CDR3 protein comes from TCRdb applying MiXCR to the 5' RACE reads. The table shows around 92,000 distinct CDR3 sequences, with 9.5% to 11% occurring only once. This sample was included in a study of early T cells in non-severe SARS-CoV-2 infection. Study findings and constraints: Sequences matched to VDJdb favored anti-spike CD8 responses, while private and CD4 specificities were missed.

This TCR was recovered from an adult who was a healthcare worker with PCR-confirmed SARS-CoV-2 infection or an uninfected control (not recorded which). The gene calls are TRBV7-3 and TRBJ1-1; D unclear. The material sequenced was whole blood. The CDR3 loop is CASREHPMNTEAFF. In DNA, the CDR3 is TGTGCCAGCAGAGAACACCCCATGAACACTGAAGCTTTCTTT.